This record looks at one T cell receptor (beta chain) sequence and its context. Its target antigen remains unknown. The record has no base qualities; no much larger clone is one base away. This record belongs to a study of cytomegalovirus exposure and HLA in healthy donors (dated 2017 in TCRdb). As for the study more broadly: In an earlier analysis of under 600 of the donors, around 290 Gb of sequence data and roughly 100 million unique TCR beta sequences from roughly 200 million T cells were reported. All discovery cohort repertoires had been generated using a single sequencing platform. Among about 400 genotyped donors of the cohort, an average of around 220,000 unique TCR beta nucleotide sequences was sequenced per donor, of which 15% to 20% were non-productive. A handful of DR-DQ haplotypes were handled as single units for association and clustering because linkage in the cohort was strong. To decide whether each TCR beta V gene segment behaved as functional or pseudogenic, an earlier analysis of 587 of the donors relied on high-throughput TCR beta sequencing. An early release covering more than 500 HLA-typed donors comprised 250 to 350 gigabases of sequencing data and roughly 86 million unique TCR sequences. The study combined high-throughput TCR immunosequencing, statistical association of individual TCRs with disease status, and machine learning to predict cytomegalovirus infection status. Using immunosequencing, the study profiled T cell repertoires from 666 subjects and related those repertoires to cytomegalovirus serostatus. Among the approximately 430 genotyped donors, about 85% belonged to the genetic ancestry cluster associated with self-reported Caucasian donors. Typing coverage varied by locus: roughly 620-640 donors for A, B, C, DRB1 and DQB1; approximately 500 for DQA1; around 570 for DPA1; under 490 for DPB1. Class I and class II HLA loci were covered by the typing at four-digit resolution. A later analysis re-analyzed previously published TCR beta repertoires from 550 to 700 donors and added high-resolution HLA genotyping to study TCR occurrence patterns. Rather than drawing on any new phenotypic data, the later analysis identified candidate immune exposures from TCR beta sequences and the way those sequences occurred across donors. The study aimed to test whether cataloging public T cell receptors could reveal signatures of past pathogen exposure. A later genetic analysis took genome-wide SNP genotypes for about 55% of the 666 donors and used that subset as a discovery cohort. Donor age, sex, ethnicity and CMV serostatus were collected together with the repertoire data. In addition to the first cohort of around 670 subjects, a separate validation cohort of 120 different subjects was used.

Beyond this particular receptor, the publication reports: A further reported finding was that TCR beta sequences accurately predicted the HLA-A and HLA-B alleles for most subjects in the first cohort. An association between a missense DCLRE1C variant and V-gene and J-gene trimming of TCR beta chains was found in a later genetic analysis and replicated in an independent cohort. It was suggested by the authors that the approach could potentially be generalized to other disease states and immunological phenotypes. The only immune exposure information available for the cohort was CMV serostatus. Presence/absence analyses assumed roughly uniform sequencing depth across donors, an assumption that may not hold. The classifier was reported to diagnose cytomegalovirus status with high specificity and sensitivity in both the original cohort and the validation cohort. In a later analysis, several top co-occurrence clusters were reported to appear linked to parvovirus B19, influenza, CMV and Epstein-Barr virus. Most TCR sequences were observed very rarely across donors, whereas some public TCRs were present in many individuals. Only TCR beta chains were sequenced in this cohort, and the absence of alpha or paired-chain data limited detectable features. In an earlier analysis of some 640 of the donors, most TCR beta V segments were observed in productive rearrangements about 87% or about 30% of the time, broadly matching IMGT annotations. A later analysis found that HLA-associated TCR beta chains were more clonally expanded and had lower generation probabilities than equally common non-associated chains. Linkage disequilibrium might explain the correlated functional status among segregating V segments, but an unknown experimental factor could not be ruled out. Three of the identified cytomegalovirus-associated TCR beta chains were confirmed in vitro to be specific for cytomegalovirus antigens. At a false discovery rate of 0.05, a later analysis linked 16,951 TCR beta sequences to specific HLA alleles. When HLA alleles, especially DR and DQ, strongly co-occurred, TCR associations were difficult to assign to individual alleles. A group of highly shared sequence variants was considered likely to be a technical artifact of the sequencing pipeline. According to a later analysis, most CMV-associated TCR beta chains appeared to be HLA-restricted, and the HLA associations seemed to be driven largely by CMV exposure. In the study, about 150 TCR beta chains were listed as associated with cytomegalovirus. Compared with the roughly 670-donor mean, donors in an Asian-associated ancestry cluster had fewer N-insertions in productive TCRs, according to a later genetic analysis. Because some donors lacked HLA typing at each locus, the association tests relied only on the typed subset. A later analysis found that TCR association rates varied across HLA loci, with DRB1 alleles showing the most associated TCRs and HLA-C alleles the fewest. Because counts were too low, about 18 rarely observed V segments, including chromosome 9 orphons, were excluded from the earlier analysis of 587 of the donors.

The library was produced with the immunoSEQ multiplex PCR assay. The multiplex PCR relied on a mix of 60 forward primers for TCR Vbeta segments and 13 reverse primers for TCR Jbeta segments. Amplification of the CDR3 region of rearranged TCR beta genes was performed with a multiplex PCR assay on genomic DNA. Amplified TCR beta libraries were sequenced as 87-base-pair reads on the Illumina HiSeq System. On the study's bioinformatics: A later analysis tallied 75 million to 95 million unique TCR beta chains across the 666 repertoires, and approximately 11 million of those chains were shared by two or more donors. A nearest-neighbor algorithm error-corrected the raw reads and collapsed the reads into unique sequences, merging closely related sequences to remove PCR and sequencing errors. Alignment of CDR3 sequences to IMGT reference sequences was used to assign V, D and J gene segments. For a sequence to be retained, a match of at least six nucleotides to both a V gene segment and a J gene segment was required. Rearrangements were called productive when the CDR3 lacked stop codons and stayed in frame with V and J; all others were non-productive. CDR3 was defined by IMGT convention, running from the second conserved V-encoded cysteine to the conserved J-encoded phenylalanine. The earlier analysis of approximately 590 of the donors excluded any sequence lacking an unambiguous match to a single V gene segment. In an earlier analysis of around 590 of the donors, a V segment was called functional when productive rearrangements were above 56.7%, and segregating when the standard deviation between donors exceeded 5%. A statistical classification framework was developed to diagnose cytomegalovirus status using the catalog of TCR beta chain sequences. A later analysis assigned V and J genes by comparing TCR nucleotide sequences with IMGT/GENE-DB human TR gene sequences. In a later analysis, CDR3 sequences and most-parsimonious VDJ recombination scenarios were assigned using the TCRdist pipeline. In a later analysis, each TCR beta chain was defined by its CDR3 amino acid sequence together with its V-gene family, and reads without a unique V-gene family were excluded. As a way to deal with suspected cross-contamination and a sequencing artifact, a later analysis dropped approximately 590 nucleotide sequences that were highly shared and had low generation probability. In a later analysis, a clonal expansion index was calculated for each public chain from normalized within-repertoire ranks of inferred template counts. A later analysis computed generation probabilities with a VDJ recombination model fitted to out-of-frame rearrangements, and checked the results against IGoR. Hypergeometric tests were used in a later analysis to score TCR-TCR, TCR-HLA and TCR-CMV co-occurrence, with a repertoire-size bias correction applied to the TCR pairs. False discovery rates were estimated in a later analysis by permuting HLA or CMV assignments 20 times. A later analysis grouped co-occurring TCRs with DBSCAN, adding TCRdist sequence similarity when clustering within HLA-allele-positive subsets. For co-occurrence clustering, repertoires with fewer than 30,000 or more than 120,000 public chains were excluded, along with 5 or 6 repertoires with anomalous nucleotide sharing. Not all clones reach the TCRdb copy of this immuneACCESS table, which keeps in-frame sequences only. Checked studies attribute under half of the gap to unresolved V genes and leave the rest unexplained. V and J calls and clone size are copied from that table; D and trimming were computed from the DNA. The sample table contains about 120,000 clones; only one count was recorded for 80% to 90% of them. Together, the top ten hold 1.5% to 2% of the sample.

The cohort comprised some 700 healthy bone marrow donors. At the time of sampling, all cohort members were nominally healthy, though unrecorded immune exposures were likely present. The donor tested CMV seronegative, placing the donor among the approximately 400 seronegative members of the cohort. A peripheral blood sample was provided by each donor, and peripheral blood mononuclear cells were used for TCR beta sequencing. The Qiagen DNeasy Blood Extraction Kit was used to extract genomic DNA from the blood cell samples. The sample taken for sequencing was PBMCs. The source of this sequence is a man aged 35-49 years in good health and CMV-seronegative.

DNA sequence: TGCAGCTTTACAGGGGTGGGGGAAAAACTGTTTTTT. Translated, it gives CSFTGVGEKLFF. The chain was built from TRBV29-1 and TRBJ1-4, with 7 bases in between that match TRBD1. Compared with germline, V lacks 8 bases and J lacks 8 bases; bases without a gene match: 8. Counted from cysteine to phenylalanine, this CDR3 has 12 amino acids. Just CDR3 DNA is preserved here, 36 bases in frame from base 1. CDR1 SQVTM and CDR2 ANQGSEA are derived from the germline V gene.